Below, 7 T cell receptor beta chains from the same sample are listed, as sequenced in a study of cytomegalovirus exposure and HLA in healthy donors. The PCR ran on 60 Vbeta and 13 Jbeta primers. The repertoire was sequenced with immunoSEQ multiplex PCR; TCRdb's copy has only in-frame clones and lacks some. Altogether more than 150,000 clones are present, over 75% being singletons, with the ten largest covering over 13%. Sequencing was done on a sample of PBMCs. The receptors originated from a man aged 50-59 years in good health and CMV-seropositive.

This clone has more than one count but fewer than ten. The chain carries TRBV7-2 and TRBJ2-2; weak D call: TRBD2 (6 bases). The CDR3 extends over 15 amino acids. Trimming stripped 4 bases from V and 2 bases from J, with 11 bases between. Germline CDR1 is SGHTA and CDR2 is FQGNSA. This chain's CDR3 is CASSSRGANTGELFF. DNA for the CDR3: TGTGCCAGCAGCTCCCGCGGGGCTAACACCGGGGAGCTGTTTTTT.

The V call is TRBV2, the J call TRBJ1-4, with D maybe TRBD1 (6 bases). V shed 3 bases and J shed 8 bases, with 19 bases lying between them. Germline CDR1 is SNHLY and CDR2 is FYNNEI. The CDR3 length is 16 residues. CDR3 in DNA: TGTGCCAGCAGTGAGAGACGACAGGAACGTCTCGAAAAACTGTTTTTT. It specifies CASSERRQERLEKLFF.

The V and J genes are TRBV9 and TRBJ1-2; 8 positions match TRBD1. Germline values: CDR1 SGDLS, CDR2 YYNGEE. This CDR3 comprises 16 residues. With 3 bases clipped from V and 4 bases from J, the junction kept 11 bases outside the gene matches. The CDR3 coding sequence is TGTGCCAGCAGCGAGGATCCCGGGACAGGCATCTATGGCTACACCTTC. As protein: CASSEDPGTGIYGYTF.

This chain connects TRBV18 to TRBJ1-1; 7 bases fit TRBD1. Trimming at V came to 4 bases and at J to 1 base, leaving 3 bases not matched to a gene. The CDR3 runs 14 residues. Germline V lookup: CDR1 KGHSH, CDR2 LQKENI. Here the CDR3 reads CASSRRQGNTEAFF. CDR3 in DNA: TGTGCCAGCTCACGAAGACAGGGGAACACTGAAGCTTTCTTT.

The chain joins TRBV5-1 to TRBJ1-2, with 7 bases matching TRBD1. Trimming took 2 bases from V and 3 from J; bases not matched to a gene: 4. Germline V gene lookup returns CDR1 SGHRS and CDR2 YFSETQ. This CDR3 region has 14 residues. CDR3 sequence: CASSFGDRDYGYTF. Here the CDR3 DNA reads TGCGCCAGCAGCTTTGGAGACAGGGACTATGGCTACACCTTC.

This chain uses TRBV7-9 with TRBJ1-3; D may be TRBD1 (5 bases). V lost 5 bases, J lost 4 bases, and 12 bases lay in between. The CDR3 extends over 14 amino acids. Per the germline V gene, CDR1 is SEHNR and CDR2 is FQNEAQ (reference sequence). The CDR3, as DNA: TGTGCCAGCAGCACGGACATTTCGGGAAACACCATATATTTT. This encodes CASSTDISGNTIYF.

This chain joins TRBV5-1 and TRBJ2-3, with TRBD2 matching 8 bases. This CDR3 has 14 amino acids. V lost 1 base to trimming and J lost 3 bases; unmatched junction nucleotides: 1. Germline V lookup: CDR1 SGHRS, CDR2 YFSETQ. The CDR3 protein is CASSLQRGTDTQYF. In DNA form, the CDR3 reads TGCGCCAGCAGCTTGCAGCGGGGGACAGATACGCAGTATTTT.